This TCR beta chain was sequenced in a study of T cells after yellow fever vaccination (dated by TCRdb to between 2018 and 2020). With respect to the entire study: The SMART-Seq v4 Ultra Low Input RNA kit was used to prepare libraries from fractions with low cell numbers. To follow T-cell clones before and after primary and booster YFV17D yellow fever vaccination, bulk TCR alpha and beta repertoires were sequenced over time. Blood was collected at multiple timepoints before and after primary and secondary immunization, and bulk PBMC replicates and cell subsets were isolated. Two healthy male donors, one aged 18 to 30 and one aged 30 to 40 years, were included in the cohort.

TCR cDNA was synthesized by 5'RACE template switching, through which a universal primer site and unique molecular identifiers were introduced. Priming for cDNA synthesis came from both the TCR alpha and TCR beta constant segments. Two PCR steps were used to amplify libraries, with sample barcodes and sequencing adapters being added in the second step. Sequencing of libraries was done on Illumina HiSeq 2500 (2x100 bp) or NovaSeq (2x150 bp). The original pipeline was this. Reads were demultiplexed and collapsed into UMI consensus sequences with MIGEC, and V(D)J alignment was performed with MiXCR. Clonotypes responding to the vaccine were identified with edgeR on replicate PBMC samples, with the criteria of FDR below 0.01 and a log2 fold change above 5 up to day 15. Each bulk clonotype received a CD4 or CD8 identity based on whether the sequenced CD4 or CD8 repertoire contained that clonotype at higher abundance. The raw public data were reprocessed by TCRdb itself: fastp quality trimming at Q25, MiXCR clonotype calling, in-frame beta chains only. Duplicate CDR3 protein sequences are folded into a single record with the most common DNA and genes. The V and J calls were not made by the authors but by TCRdb's processing. For this sample there are 620,000 or so distinct CDR3 sequences; 9% to 15% appear just once. Approximately 15% of the sample is in the top ten clones.

Overall study outcomes, separate from this receptor: Computational filtering was required because FACS-sorted repertoires could contain abundant contaminating clonotypes from the bulk population. Most clones expanded after primary vaccination (about 96% of CD4 and about 85% of CD8) were re-detected after the booster, suggesting that broad memory maintenance occurred. A small fraction of clonotypes showed up in both the CD4 and CD8 compartments, probably as a result of convergent recombination. The study included only a couple of donors, which limits how far the findings can be generalized. The secondary T-cell response was weaker than the primary response but faster, peaking on day 5 instead of day 15.

This clonotype was picked up a small number of times. Its specific antigen is unknown. No per-base quality is available; no much larger clone lies one base away. The label giving this sample's treatment or condition can be read as: live attenuated yellow fever vaccine strain. Two biological replicates of bulk PBMCs were collected at each blood-draw timepoint. A standard Ficoll-Paque protocol was used to isolate PBMCs from peripheral blood. TriZol was used to extract RNA from bulk PBMCs, from CD4 and CD8 fractions, and from dextramer-positive and dextramer-negative fractions. The germline V gene supplies CDR1 LGHNA and CDR2 YNFKEQ. At the junction V is shortened by 1 base and J by 5 bases, with 17 bases in between. Taken from cysteine to phenylalanine, the CDR3 has 16 residues. The entry retains the CDR3 DNA only, 48 bases that are in frame from base 1.

This chain is built from TRBV4-2 and TRBJ1-2; the D gene lacks a confident call. The origin of this receptor is a man under 40 who received the YFV17D yellow fever vaccine. This material consisted of PBMCs, taken on the day of the yellow fever booster vaccination. The sequenced DNA is TGTGCCAGCAGCCAAGGCCCGGGCGGGGAGGTATATGGCTACACCTTC. The translation is CASSQGPGGEVYGYTF.